Here is one T cell receptor beta chain with its context. Its antigen is not identified. Germline V gene data show CDR1 as SGDLS and CDR2 as YYNGEE. The CDR3 is 19 residues long. The junction had 14 bases not matched to a gene; V was cut back by 4 bases and J by 6 bases. The sample is drawn from a study of OX40 agonist ivuxolimab in advanced cancers. Overall study context: 30% to 40% of patients had received prior checkpoint inhibitor therapy. Study-level findings and limits: Clonal expansion from baseline to week 6 occurred in both CD4+ and CD8+ T cells.

Some clones are missing from TCRdb's copy, which holds only in-frame ones; the method was immunoSEQ multiplex PCR. This sample yields about 110,000 clones, of which 91% are seen a single time; approximately 0.63% belongs to the top ten. The material sequenced was CD4+ or CD8+ T cells sorted from blood, taken in a trial of the OX40 agonist ivuxolimab. The chain combines TRBV9 with TRBJ2-1; 15 bases are shared with TRBD2. The sequence was collected from an adult with an advanced solid tumor such as melanoma, head and neck, liver or kidney cancer. In nucleotides, the CDR3 is TGTGCCAGCAGCCCGGGACTAGCGGGAGGTCGGGGGGTTGTCAATGAGCAGTTCTTC. This gives the protein CASSPGLAGGRGVVNEQFF.